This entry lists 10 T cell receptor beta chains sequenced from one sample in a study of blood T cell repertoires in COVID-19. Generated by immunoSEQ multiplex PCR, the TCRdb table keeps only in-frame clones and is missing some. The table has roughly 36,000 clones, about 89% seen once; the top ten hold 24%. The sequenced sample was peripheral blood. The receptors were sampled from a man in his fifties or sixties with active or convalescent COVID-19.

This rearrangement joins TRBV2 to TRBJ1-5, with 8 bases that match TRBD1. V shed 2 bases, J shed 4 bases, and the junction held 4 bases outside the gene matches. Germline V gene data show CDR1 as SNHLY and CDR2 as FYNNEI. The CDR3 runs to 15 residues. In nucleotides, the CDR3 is TGTGCCAGCAGTGAACAGGGGGCCCCAAATCAGCCCCAGCATTTT. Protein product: CASSEQGAPNQPQHF. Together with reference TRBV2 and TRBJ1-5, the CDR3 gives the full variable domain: EPEVTQTPSHQVTQMGQEVILRCVPISNHLYFYWYRQILGQKVEFLVSFYNNEISEKSEIFDDQFSVERPDGSNFTLKIRSTKLEDSAMYFCASSEQGAPNQPQHFGDGTRLSIL.

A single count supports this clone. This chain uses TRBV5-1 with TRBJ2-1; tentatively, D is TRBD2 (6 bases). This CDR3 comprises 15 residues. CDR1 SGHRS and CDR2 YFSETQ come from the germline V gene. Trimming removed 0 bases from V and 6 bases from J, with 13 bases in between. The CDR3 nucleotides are TGCGCCAGCAGCTTGGCGCCGGGAGCAGCCAATGAGCAGTTCTTC. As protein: CASSLAPGAANEQFF.

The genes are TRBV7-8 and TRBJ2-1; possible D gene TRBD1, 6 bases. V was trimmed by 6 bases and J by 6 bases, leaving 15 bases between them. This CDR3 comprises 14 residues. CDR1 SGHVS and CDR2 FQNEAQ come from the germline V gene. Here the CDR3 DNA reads TGTGCCAGCAGTCCCCTCCGGGACACCAATGAGCAGTTCTTC. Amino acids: CASSPLRDTNEQFF.

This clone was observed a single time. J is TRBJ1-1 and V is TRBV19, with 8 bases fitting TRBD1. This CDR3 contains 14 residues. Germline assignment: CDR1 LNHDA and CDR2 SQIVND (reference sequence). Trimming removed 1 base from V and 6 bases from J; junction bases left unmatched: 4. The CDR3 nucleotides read TGTGCCAGTAGTATAGCCGCAGGGGGCTCTGAAGCTTTCTTT. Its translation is CASSIAAGGSEAFF.

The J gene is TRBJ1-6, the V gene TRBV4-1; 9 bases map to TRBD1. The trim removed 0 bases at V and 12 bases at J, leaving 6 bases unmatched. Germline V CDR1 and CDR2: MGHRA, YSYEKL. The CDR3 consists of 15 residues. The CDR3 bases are TGCGCCAGCAGCCAAGATTGGGACAGGGAAAGACCCCTCCACTTT. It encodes CASSQDWDRERPLHF.

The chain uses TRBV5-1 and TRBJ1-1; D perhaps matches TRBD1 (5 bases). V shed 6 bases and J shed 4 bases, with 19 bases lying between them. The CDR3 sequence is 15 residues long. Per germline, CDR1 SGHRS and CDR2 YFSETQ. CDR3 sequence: CASTPAGSWGTEAFF. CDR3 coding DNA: TGCGCCAGCACCCCGGCAGGGTCCTGGGGCACTGAAGCTTTCTTT.

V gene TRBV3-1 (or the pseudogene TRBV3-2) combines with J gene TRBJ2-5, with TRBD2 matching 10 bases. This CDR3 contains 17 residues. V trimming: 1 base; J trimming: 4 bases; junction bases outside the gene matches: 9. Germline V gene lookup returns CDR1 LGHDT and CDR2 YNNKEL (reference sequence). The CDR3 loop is CASSQGWLAGGRETQYF. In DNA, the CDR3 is TGTGCCAGCAGCCAAGGGTGGTTAGCGGGAGGCCGAGAGACCCAGTACTTC.

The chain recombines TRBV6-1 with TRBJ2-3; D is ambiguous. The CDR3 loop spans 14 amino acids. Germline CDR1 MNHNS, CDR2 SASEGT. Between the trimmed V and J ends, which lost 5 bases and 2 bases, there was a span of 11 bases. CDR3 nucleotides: TGTGCCAGCAGTTTCGCGAGAGCCACAGATACGCAGTATTTT. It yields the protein CASSFARATDTQYF.

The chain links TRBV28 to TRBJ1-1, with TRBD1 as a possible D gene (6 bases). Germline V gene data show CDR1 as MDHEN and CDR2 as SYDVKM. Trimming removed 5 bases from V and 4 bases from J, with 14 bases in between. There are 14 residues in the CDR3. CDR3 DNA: TGTGCCAGCAGTCTCCATGGACAGCTCACTGAAGCTTTCTTT. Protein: CASSLHGQLTEAFF.

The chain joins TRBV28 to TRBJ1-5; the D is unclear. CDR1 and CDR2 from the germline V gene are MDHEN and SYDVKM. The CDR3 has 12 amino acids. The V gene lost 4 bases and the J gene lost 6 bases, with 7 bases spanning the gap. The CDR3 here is CASSSSGQPQHF. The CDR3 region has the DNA TGTGCCAGCAGTTCAAGCGGTCAGCCCCAGCATTTT.